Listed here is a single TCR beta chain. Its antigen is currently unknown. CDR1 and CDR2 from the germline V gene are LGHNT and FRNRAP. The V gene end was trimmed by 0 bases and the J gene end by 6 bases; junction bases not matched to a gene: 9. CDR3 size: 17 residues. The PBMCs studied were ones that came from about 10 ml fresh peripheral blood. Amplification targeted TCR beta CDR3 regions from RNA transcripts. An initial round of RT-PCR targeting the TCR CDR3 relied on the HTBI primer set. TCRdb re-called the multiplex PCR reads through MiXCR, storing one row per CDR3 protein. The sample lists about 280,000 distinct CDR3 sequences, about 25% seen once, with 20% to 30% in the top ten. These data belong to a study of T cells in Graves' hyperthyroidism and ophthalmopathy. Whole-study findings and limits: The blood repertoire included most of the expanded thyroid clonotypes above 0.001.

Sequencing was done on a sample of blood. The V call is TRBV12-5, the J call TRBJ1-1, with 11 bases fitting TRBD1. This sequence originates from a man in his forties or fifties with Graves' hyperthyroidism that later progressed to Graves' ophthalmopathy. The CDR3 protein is CASGLVPSGTGGPEAFF. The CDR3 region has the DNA TGTGCTAGTGGTTTGGTACCATCCGGGACAGGGGGTCCTGAAGCTTTCTTT.